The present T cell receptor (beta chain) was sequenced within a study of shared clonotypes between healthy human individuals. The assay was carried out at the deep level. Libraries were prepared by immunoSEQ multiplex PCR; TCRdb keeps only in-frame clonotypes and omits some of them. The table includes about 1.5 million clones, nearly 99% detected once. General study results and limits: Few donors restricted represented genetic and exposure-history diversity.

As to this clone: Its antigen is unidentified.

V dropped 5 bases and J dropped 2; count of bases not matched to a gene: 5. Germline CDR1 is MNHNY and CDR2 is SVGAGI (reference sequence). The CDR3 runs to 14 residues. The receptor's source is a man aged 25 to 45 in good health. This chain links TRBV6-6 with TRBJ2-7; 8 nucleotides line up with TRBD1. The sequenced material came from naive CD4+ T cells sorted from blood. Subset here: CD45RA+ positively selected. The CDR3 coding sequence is TGTGCCAGCAGTCTAGGACAGGGAACCTACGAGCAGTACTTC. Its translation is CASSLGQGTYEQYF.